The source of this T cell receptor beta chain is a study of PD-1 blockade in classical Hodgkin lymphoma (dated by TCRdb to the early 2020s). Broadly, across the study: The study used CyTOF and TCR beta sequencing to define a peripheral blood immune signature of response to PD-1 blockade in classical Hodgkin lymphoma. Overall results and qualifications from the work: The study covered only a single clinical trial cohort, and the causes of the repertoire differences, possibly disease activity or prior therapy, were still not defined. Newly diagnosed patients were reported to have lower baseline TCR diversity than healthy donors, and relapsed/refractory patients were reported to have lower baseline TCR diversity still.

The cysteine opens and the phenylalanine closes a CDR3 of 15 amino acids. Only CDR3 DNA is held: 45 bases, read in frame from base 1. Here V drops 4 bases and J drops 5 bases, and the junction holds 8 bases not matched to any gene. CDR1 MGHRA and CDR2 YSYEKL were looked up in the germline V gene. The Qiagen DNeasy kit was used to extract genomic DNA from unsorted PBMCs and from the negatively selected CD4+ and CD8+ fractions. TCR beta CDR3 regions were subjected to amplification by immunoSEQ multiplex PCR with primers that anneal to V and J segments. A synthetic immune receptor repertoire was used to minimize amplification bias, and remaining bias was computationally removed after sequencing. Concerning the study's data processing: Custom Python scripts were used to quantify repertoire diversity as the Shannon entropy index. Unsorted, CD4+ and CD8+ repertoires were analyzed separately, except in combined analyses where CD4+ and CD8+ sequences were merged in silico. TCRdb took over this immuneACCESS table, retaining in-frame rearrangements with V and J assigned. Such tables are incomplete; in checked studies, under half of the missing clones stem from an unresolved V gene, and the remainder is unexplained. V, J and clone size derive from that table, while D and trimming were established from the DNA sequence. For this sample the table gives about 16,000 clones, of which about 92% were detected only once. The biggest ten clones account for 0.51% of the sample.

Explained via the paper, the time point label denotes: newly diagnosed, previously untreated cHL patient sample. Magnetic negative selection with a Miltenyi CD4+ T cell isolation kit was used to purify CD4+ T cells from thawed PBMCs. PBMCs from patients with newly diagnosed, previously untreated classical Hodgkin lymphoma were sequenced as a comparison group for the relapsed/refractory trial patients. Peripheral blood was collected in 8 mL Vacutainer Cell Preparation Tubes, from which PBMCs were isolated by centrifugation and then cryopreserved. Purified CD4+ and CD8+ fractions were prepared only for cases in which an additional PBMC sample was available. Magnetically labelled cells were depleted on LS columns in a quadroMACS separator, and the flow-through was collected as the purified fraction. In the case of this clone: This receptor's antigen is unknown. No base quality information exists; no much larger clone differs at one position.

The sample taken for sequencing was CD4+ T cells from blood. The rearrangement combines TRBV4-1 with TRBJ2-1; 7 of the junction bases match TRBD2. The sequence was collected from a human donor with classical Hodgkin lymphoma. The DNA sequence is as follows: TGCGCCAGCAGCCCCCGGGACTACAAGAACAATGAGCAGTTCTTC. It translates to CASSPRDYKNNEQFF.